These 29 T cell receptor beta chains originate from one sample sequenced in a study of blood T cell repertoires in COVID-19. Sequenced by immunoSEQ multiplex PCR; TCRdb stores in-frame clones only, minus some. The sample yields about 140,000 clones, about four fifths seen once. Sequenced sample: peripheral blood. The receptor source for this set is a woman aged 60-75 years with acute or convalescent COVID-19.

The chain employs TRBV29-1 and TRBJ1-5; TRBD1 aligns across 7 bases. Germline loops: CDR1 SQVTM, CDR2 ANQGSEA. V lost 4 bases and J lost 8; bases outside the gene matches: 2. The length of the CDR3 is 11 residues. The CDR3 DNA reads as TGCAGCGTTGGACAGGGTGAGCCCCAGCATTTT. Translated: CSVGQGEPQHF.

V and J are TRBV11-2 and TRBJ1-6; perhaps TRBD1 as D (5 bases). Germline CDR1 reads SGHAT; CDR2 reads FQNNGV. Trimming removed 1 base at V and 8 bases at J, with 15 bases between. The CDR3 sequence is 16 residues long. The CDR3 protein is CASSLAPQGSYSPLHF. Written as DNA, the CDR3 is TGTGCCAGCAGCTTAGCTCCTCAGGGTTCATATTCACCCCTCCACTTT.

The V call is TRBV7-3, the J call TRBJ2-1, with 9 bases lining up with TRBD2. The V and J ends lost 2 bases and 0 bases, in that order; junction bases with no gene match: 8. CDR1 and CDR2 from the germline V gene are SGHTA and FQGTGA. This CDR3 contains 18 residues. The CDR3 loop is CASSLRASGASSYNEQFF. CDR3 sequence (DNA): TGTGCCAGCAGCTTACGGGCTAGCGGGGCAAGCTCCTACAATGAGCAGTTCTTC.

A single count supports this clone. The chain links TRBV18 to TRBJ1-1, with TRBD1 identical over 8 bases. V gave up 9 bases and J gave up 2 bases; unmatched junction bases: 14. The CDR3 runs 16 residues. The germline CDR1 and CDR2 sequences are KGHSH and LQKENI. This CDR3 is CASTLGQGTANTEAFF. The CDR3 bases are TGTGCCAGTACCCTCGGACAGGGCACCGCTAACACTGAAGCTTTCTTT.

The rearrangement joins TRBV15 to TRBJ2-3, with TRBD2 identical over 7 bases. Germline trimming cut 0 bases from V and 1 base from J; bases unmatched to any gene: 4. Germline values: CDR1 LNHNV, CDR2 YYDKDF (reference sequence). This CDR3 has 16 amino acids. The CDR3 loop reads CATSRDLAVGTDTQYF. The CDR3 DNA is TGTGCCACCAGCAGAGATCTAGCGGTTGGCACAGATACGCAGTATTTT.

This clone has a count of ten or more. The chain links TRBV7-8 to TRBJ1-3, with D unclear. The V gene lost 2 bases and the J gene lost 0 bases, with 8 bases spanning the gap. CDR3 length: 15 residues. CDR1 and CDR2 from the germline V gene are SGHVS and FQNEAQ. CDR3 sequence reads: CASSLRRVSGNTIYF. In DNA form, the CDR3 reads TGTGCCAGCAGCTTACGGAGGGTCTCTGGAAACACCATATATTTT. Using reference TRBV7-8 and TRBJ1-3 for the parts outside the CDR3, the full variable domain is GAGVSQSPRYKVAKRGQDVALRCDPISGHVSLFWYQQALGQGPEFLTYFQNEAQLDKSGLPSDRFFAERPEGSVSTLKIQRTQQEDSAVYLCASSLRRVSGNTIYFGEGSWLTVV.

V is TRBV18 and J is TRBJ2-7; D is perhaps TRBD2 (6 bases). Germline V lookup: CDR1 KGHSH, CDR2 LQKENI. The CDR3 has 15 amino acids. V was shortened by 2 bases and J by 2 bases, with 13 bases between the two germline ends. The CDR3 DNA reads as TGTGCCAGCTCACCAGGGCGGGGTCTGACCTACGAGCAGTACTTC. Translating gives CASSPGRGLTYEQYF.

The chain combines TRBV27 with TRBJ1-1; D is uncertain. The CDR3 has 13 amino acids. Germline CDR1 reads MNHEY; CDR2 reads SMNVEV (reference sequence). Trimming removed 3 bases from V and 1 base from J, with 6 bases in between. Here the CDR3 reads CASSFYENTEAFF. The CDR3 nucleotides are TGTGCCAGCAGTTTCTATGAGAACACTGAAGCTTTCTTT.

The rearrangement links TRBV18 to TRBJ1-3; D is possibly TRBD1 (6 bases). The V and J ends lost 4 bases and 0 bases respectively, with 13 bases between them. Germline V gene data show CDR1 as KGHSH and CDR2 as LQKENI. The CDR3 runs to 16 residues. The DNA for the CDR3 is TGTGCCAGCTCACAAAGGACAGTCAACTCTGGAAACACCATATATTTT. This gives the protein CASSQRTVNSGNTIYF.

This sequence joins TRBV5-1 and TRBJ2-6; D not certain. Germline CDR1 is SGHRS and CDR2 is YFSETQ. This CDR3 has 12 amino acids. The V end lost 7 bases, the J end lost 0 bases, and 2 bases lay between the germline ends. CDR3 coding DNA: TGCGCCAGCCTCTCTGGGGCCAACGTCCTGACTTTC. It codes for CASLSGANVLTF.

A note on this clone: In the same sample, other DNA sequences code for this CDR3. V is TRBV28 and J is TRBJ1-2; D ambiguous. V was trimmed by 6 bases and J by 3 bases, leaving 11 bases between them. There are 13 residues in the CDR3. CDR1 and CDR2 (germline): MDHEN, SYDVKM. CDR3 coding DNA: TGTGCCAGCAGACTGATGATGGACTATGGCTACACCTTC. This sequence encodes CASRLMMDYGYTF.

The chain employs TRBV11-3 and TRBJ2-2; possibly TRBD1 for D (6 bases). CDR3 length: 15 residues. Trimming took off 3 bases at V and 1 base at J, with 9 bases between the two ends. Germline assignment: CDR1 SGHNT and CDR2 YENEEA. CDR3 in amino acids: CASSFLRGNTGELFF. CDR3 coding DNA: TGTGCCAGCAGCTTTCTCAGGGGGAACACCGGGGAGCTGTTTTTT.

The gene calls are TRBV30 and TRBJ1-5, with TRBD1 as a possible D gene (6 bases). Germline assignment: CDR1 GTSNPN and CDR2 SVGIG (reference sequence). V was cut by 1 base and J by 6 bases, with 13 bases left in between. The CDR3 totals 14 residues. CDR3 DNA: TGTGCCTGGAGTGAACTCAGGGGTGGTCAGCCCCAGCATTTT. It translates to CAWSELRGGQPQHF.

The CDR3 region has the DNA TGTGCCAGCAGCGCGACACCAAACTCTGGAAACACCATATATTTT. Translation gives CASSATPNSGNTIYF. This chain links TRBV9 with TRBJ1-3; D is uncertain. V shed 3 bases and J shed 0 bases, with 10 bases lying between them. There are 15 residues in the CDR3. Per the germline V gene, CDR1 is SGDLS and CDR2 is YYNGEE.

This sequence joins TRBV30 and TRBJ2-7; D call uncertain. CDR1 is GTSNPN and CDR2 is SVGIG in the germline V gene (reference sequence). There are 12 residues in the CDR3. V was cut by 0 bases and J by 3 bases, with 6 bases left in between. DNA of the CDR3: TGTGCCTGGAGTGTACATGGCTACGAGCAGTACTTC. Translated: CAWSVHGYEQYF.

The V and J genes are TRBV5-1 and TRBJ2-2, with 8 bases that match TRBD1. Germline-derived CDR1 and CDR2 are SGHRS and YFSETQ. The CDR3 is 13 residues long. V gave up 5 bases and J gave up 5 bases; unmatched junction bases: 2. The CDR3 DNA reads TGCGCCAGCAGTTGGACAGGGACCGGGGAGCTGTTTTTT. This sequence encodes CASSWTGTGELFF.

The chain has TRBV21-1 and TRBJ1-2. TRBV21-1 is given as a pseudogene. The CDR3 sequence is 16 residues long. The CDR3 DNA reads TGTGCCAGCAGCAAAGAGGGCGGTGGGAGGGTCTGTGGCTACACCTTC. Translation gives CASSKEGGGRVCGYTF.

The chain combines TRBV11-2 with TRBJ1-4, with TRBD1 matching over 10 bases. The CDR3 runs 14 residues. Germline lookup yields CDR1 SGHAT and CDR2 FQNNGV. V lost 6 bases and J lost 7; bases outside the gene matches: 5. The chain's CDR3 is CASSSDRGVEKLFF. The CDR3 DNA is TGTGCCAGCAGTTCGGACAGGGGGGTTGAAAAACTGTTTTTT.

The chain uses TRBV25-1 and TRBJ1-3; 7 bases are a match to TRBD1. Germline CDR1 is MGHDK and CDR2 is SYGVNS. The CDR3 totals 14 residues. The V and J ends lost 5 bases and 0 bases, in that order; junction bases with no gene match: 1. The CDR3 DNA reads TGTGCCAGCAGTCAGGGGGGCTCTGGAAACACCATATATTTT. Protein product: CASSQGGSGNTIYF.

This clone was counted a few times. The chain is built from TRBV5-1 and TRBJ2-7; D remains unclear. Germline V gives CDR1 SGHRS, CDR2 YFSETQ. CDR3 length: 14 amino acids. The V end was cut by 6 bases, the J end by 3 bases, with 16 bases between. The CDR3, as DNA: TGCGCCAGCACCCGGCCAGGTACCAACTACGAGCAGTACTTC. Translation gives CASTRPGTNYEQYF. Combining the CDR3 with reference TRBV5-1 and TRBJ2-7 gives the whole variable domain KAGVTQTPRYLIKTRGQQVTLSCSPISGHRSVSWYQQTPGQGLQFLFEYFSETQRNKGNFPGRFSGRQFSNSRSEMNVSTLELGDSALYLCASTRPGTNYEQYFGPGTRLTVT.

The chain recombines TRBV5-6 with TRBJ1-2, with D tentatively TRBD1 (6 bases). The CDR3 spans 14 residues. V lost 6 bases, J lost 8 bases, and 20 bases lay in between. Germline lookup yields CDR1 SGHDT and CDR2 YYEEEE. CDR3 coding DNA: TGTGCCAGCACCAAATCCGGGACATTAGCCGGCTACACCTTC. Amino acids: CASTKSGTLAGYTF.

The gene calls are TRBV3-1 (or the pseudogene TRBV3-2) and TRBJ2-3, with no clear D. This CDR3 contains 15 residues. CDR1 is LGHDT and CDR2 is YNNKEL in the germline V gene (reference sequence). V was shortened by 0 bases and J by 2 bases, with 9 bases between the two germline ends. The CDR3 DNA reads TGTGCCAGCAGCCAAGAGACTGGCACCACAGATACGCAGTATTTT. As protein: CASSQETGTTDTQYF.

This chain links TRBV5-4 with TRBJ2-5; 7 positions agree with TRBD1. The CDR3 extends over 14 amino acids. From germline, CDR1 is SGHNT and CDR2 YYREEE (reference sequence). The J segment lost 3 bases and the V segment lost 4 bases, leaving 6 bases of the junction unmatched. In DNA form, the CDR3 reads TGTGCCAGCAGCGCCGGGACAGTAGAAGAGACCCAGTACTTC. As protein: CASSAGTVEETQYF.

V usage is TRBV7-8 and J usage is TRBJ2-1, with TRBD1 matching over 7 bases. V was pared by 5 bases and J by 14 bases, with 6 bases of the junction left unmatched. Germline-derived CDR1 and CDR2 are SGHVS and FQNEAQ. This CDR3 is 11 amino acids long. The chain's CDR3 is CASSQATGKFF. The CDR3 DNA reads TGTGCCAGCAGCCAAGCGACAGGGAAGTTCTTC.

This clone turned up a few times. This chain connects TRBV4-3 to TRBJ1-1, with a possible D match to TRBD1 (6 bases). Trimming removed 0 bases from V and 3 bases from J, with 17 bases in between. Germline assignment: CDR1 LGHNA and CDR2 YSLEER. This CDR3 is 17 amino acids long. This CDR3 is CASSQDQVQGSYTEAFF. CDR3 DNA: TGCGCCAGCAGCCAAGATCAAGTACAGGGTTCTTACACTGAAGCTTTCTTT.

The chain recombines TRBV7-9 with TRBJ2-5; D perhaps matches TRBD2 (7 bases). V lost 1 base to trimming and J lost 2 bases, with 17 bases between them. Per the germline V gene, CDR1 is SEHNR and CDR2 is FQNEAQ (reference sequence). The CDR3 runs 17 residues. The CDR3 protein is CASSLGGDYRAQETQYF. The CDR3 bases are TGTGCCAGCAGCTTAGGGGGGGACTACAGGGCTCAAGAGACCCAGTACTTC.

The gene calls are TRBV7-9 and TRBJ1-4; D unclear. The CDR3 spans 14 residues. The ends were cut back, 8 bases at V and 4 bases at J, with 14 bases in the middle. Germline assignment: CDR1 SEHNR and CDR2 FQNEAQ (reference sequence). The CDR3 sequence: CASLNYPNNEKLFF. CDR3 DNA: TGTGCCAGCTTGAACTATCCTAATAATGAAAAACTGTTTTTT. Variable domain in full (rest from reference TRBV7-9 and TRBJ1-4): DTGVSQNPRHKITKRGQNVTFRCDPISEHNRLYWYRQTLGQGPEFLTYFQNEAQLEKSRLLSDRFSAERPKGSFSTLEIQRTEQGDSAMYLCASLNYPNNEKLFFGSGTQLSVL.

The genes are TRBV4-3 and TRBJ1-6, with TRBD1 as a possible D gene (5 bases). This CDR3 is built from 15 residues. Trimming left V 4 bases short and J 9 bases short, with 16 bases between. CDR1 LGHNA and CDR2 YSLEER come from the germline V gene. The CDR3 DNA follows: TGCGCCAGCAGCCTTGGGGCATACGCAGGTTCACCCCTCCACTTT. This codes for CASSLGAYAGSPLHF.

The genes are TRBV21-1 and TRBJ1-4. TRBV21-1 counts as a pseudogene. This CDR3 spans 18 amino acids. This CDR3 is CASRYPDGVLSRGEKLFF. DNA of the CDR3: TGTGCCAGCAGGTACCCCGACGGAGTCTTATCCCGGGGGGAAAAACTGTTTTTT.